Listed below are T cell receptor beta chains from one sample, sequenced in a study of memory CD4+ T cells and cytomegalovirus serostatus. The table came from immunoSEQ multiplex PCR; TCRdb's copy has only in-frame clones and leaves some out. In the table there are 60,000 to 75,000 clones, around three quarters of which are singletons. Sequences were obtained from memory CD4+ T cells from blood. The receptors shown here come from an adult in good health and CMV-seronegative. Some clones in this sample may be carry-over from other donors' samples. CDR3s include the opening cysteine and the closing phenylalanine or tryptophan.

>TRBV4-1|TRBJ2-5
CASRPRGGQGTARGETQYF
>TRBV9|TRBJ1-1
CASSVGAGAYTEAFF
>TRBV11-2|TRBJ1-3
CASSPTRTEQRNTIYF
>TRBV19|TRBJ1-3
CASSDLSGNTIYF
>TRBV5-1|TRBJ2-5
CASGTNTGGQETQYF
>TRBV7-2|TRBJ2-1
CASSLVGSSYNEQFF
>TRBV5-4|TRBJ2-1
CASSFSLGTSSNEQFF
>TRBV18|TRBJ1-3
CASSRDGTSGNTIYF
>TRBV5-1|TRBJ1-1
CASRRQGNTEAFF
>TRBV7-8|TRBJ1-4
CASSQRTASATNEKLFF
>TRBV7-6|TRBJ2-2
CASSLGGRALGAGELFF
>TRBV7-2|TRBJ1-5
CASSLNSAGNSNQPQHF
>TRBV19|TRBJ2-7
CASSDRAGIDEQYF
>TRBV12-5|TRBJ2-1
CASGRDFNEQFF
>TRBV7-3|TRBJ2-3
CASSLTYTDTQYF
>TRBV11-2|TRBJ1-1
CASSLMSRLNTEAFF
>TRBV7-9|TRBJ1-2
CASSSPGYGYTF
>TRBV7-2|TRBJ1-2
CASSLLGNYGYTF